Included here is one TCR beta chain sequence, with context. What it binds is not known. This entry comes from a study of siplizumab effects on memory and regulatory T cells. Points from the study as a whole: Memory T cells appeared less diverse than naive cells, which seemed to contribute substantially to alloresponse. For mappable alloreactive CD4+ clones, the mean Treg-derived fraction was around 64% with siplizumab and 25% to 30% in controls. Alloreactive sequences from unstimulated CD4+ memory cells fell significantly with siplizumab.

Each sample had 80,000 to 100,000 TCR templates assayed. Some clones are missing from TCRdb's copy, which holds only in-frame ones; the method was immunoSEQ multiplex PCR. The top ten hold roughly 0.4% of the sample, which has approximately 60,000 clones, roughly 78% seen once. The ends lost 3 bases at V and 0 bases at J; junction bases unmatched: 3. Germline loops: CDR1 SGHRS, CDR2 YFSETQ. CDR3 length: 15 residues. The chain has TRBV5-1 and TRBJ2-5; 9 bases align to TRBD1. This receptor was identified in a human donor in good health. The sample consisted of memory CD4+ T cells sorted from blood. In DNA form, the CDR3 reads TGCGCCAGCAGCTCCGGGGACAGGGACCAAGAGACCCAGTACTTC. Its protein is CASSSGDRDQETQYF. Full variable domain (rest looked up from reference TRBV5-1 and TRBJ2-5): KAGVTQTPRYLIKTRGQQVTLSCSPISGHRSVSWYQQTPGQGLQFLFEYFSETQRNKGNFPGRFSGRQFSNSRSEMNVSTLELGDSALYLCASSSGDRDQETQYFGPGTRLLVL.